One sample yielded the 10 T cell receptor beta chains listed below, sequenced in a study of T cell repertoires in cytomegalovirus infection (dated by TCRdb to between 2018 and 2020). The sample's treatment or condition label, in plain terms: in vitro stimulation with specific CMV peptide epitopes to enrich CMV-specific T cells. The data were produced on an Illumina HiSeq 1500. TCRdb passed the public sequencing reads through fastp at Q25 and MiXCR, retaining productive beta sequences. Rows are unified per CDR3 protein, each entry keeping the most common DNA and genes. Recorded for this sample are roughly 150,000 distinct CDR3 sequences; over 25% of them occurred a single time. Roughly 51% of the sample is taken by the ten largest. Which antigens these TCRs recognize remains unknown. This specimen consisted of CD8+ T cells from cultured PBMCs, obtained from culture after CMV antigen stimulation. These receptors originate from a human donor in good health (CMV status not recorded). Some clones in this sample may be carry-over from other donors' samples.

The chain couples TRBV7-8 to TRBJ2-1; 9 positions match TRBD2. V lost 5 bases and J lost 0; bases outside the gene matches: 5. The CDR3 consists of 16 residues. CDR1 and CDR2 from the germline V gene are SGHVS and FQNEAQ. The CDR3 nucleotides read TGTGCCAGCAGCCGACTAGCGGAGCCCTCCTACAATGAGCAGTTCTTC. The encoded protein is CASSRLAEPSYNEQFF.

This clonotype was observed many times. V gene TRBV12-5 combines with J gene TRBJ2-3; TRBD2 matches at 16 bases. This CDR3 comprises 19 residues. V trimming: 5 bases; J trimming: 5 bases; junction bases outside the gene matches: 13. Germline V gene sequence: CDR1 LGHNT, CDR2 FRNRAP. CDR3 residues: CASGLPLAGLAGGGDTQYF. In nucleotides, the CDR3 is TGTGCTAGTGGTCTTCCGCTCGCGGGACTAGCGGGGGGGGGAGATACGCAGTATTTT.

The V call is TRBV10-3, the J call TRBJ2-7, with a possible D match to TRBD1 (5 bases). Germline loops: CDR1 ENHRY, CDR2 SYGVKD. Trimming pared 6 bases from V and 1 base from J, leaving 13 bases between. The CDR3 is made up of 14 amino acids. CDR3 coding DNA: TGTGCCATCAGACCCGACAGTGAATCCTACGAGCAGTACTTC. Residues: CAIRPDSESYEQYF.

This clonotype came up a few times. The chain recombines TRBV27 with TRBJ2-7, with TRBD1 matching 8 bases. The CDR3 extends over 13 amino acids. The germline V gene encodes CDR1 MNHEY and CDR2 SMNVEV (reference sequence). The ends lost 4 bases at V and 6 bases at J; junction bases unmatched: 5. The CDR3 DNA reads TGTGCCAGCAGTTGGCGACAGGGGACCGAGCAGTACTTC. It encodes CASSWRQGTEQYF.

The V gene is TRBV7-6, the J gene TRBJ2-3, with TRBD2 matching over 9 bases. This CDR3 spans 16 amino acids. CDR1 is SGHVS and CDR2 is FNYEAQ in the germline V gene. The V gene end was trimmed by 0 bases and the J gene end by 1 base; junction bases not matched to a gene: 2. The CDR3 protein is CASSLASSGGTDTQYF. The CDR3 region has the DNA TGTGCCAGCAGCTTAGCGTCTAGCGGGGGCACAGATACGCAGTATTTT.

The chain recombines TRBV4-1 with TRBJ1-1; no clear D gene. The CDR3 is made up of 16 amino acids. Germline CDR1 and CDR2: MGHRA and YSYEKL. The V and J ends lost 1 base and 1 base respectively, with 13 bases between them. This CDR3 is CASSQGVWAENTEAFF. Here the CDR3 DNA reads TGCGCCAGCAGCCAAGGCGTCTGGGCGGAGAACACTGAAGCTTTCTTT.

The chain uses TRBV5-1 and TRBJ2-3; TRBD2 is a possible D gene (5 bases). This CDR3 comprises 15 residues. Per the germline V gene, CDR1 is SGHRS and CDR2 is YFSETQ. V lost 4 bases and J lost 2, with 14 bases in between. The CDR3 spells CASSLDNSVTDTQYF. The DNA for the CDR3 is TGCGCCAGCAGCCTCGACAATAGCGTCACAGATACGCAGTATTTT.

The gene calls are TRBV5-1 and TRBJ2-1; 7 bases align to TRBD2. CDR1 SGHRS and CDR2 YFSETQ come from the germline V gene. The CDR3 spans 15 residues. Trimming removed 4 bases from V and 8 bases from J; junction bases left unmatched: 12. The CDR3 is CASSRVRGESDEQFF. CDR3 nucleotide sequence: TGCGCCAGCAGCCGGGTCCGGGGGGAGAGCGATGAGCAGTTCTTC.

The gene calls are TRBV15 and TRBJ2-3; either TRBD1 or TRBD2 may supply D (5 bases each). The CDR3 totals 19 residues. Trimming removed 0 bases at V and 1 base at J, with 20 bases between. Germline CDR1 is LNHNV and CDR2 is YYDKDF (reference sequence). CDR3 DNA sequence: TGTGCCACCAGCAGAGACCGGGACCACTCCCGACGAGGCACAGATACGCAGTATTTT. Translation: CATSRDRDHSRRGTDTQYF.

CDR3 bases: TGTGCCAGCAGTTTAACAGGGGTAGGGGGGGAGCTGTTTTTT. Translation gives CASSLTGVGGELFF. The chain carries TRBV28 and TRBJ2-2; 7 bases align to TRBD1. The CDR3 is 14 amino acids. Per germline, CDR1 MDHEN and CDR2 SYDVKM. Trimming cost V 2 bases and J 8 bases; bases outside gene matches: 5.